Below, 7 T cell receptor beta chains from the same sample are listed, as sequenced in a study of control samples from healthy donors and cancer patients. Assay: immunoSEQ multiplex PCR; the TCRdb copy retains only in-frame clones and omits some. The data contain about 120,000 clones, 87% of them singletons. Sequencing used blood. The receptors stem from a man aged 25 to 40 in good health.

V usage is TRBV3-1 (or the pseudogene TRBV3-2) and J usage is TRBJ1-4; 10 positions match TRBD1. The germline CDR1 and CDR2 sequences are LGHDT and YNNKEL (reference sequence). The CDR3 covers 15 residues. V lost 5 bases and J lost 7; bases outside the gene matches: 7. In nucleotides, the CDR3 is TGTGCCAGCAGCTCTACCGGGACAGGGGCTGAAAAACTGTTTTTT. Encoded protein: CASSSTGTGAEKLFF.

The chain employs TRBV4-2 and TRBJ1-3, with D possibly being TRBD1 (6 bases). The CDR3 loop spans 14 amino acids. CDR1 is LGHNA, CDR2 YNFKEQ, per germline. Trimming took off 2 bases at V and 2 bases at J, with 7 bases between the two ends. The CDR3 spells CASSQTGTGNTIYF. CDR3 nucleotides: TGTGCCAGCAGCCAAACAGGGACTGGAAACACCATATATTTT.

The chain is built from TRBV19 and TRBJ1-1, with D uncertain. V dropped 6 bases and J dropped 1 base, with 3 bases sitting between them. The CDR3 has 11 amino acids. CDR1 is LNHDA and CDR2 is SQIVND in the germline V gene (reference sequence). CDR3 sequence (DNA): TGTGCCAGTAGGGGGAACACTGAAGCTTTCTTT. It specifies CASRGNTEAFF.

The chain joins TRBV6-5 to TRBJ1-1, with D unresolved. CDR3 size: 16 residues. V lost 3 bases and J 4 bases, leaving 18 bases between the germline ends. Germline V gene lookup returns CDR1 MNHEY and CDR2 SVGAGI. As DNA, the CDR3 is TGTGCCAGCAGTTATACGGACCGTCCCGCCTCCACTGAAGCTTTCTTT. Encoded protein: CASSYTDRPASTEAFF.

In its sample, this clone was seen a few times. The chain carries TRBV12-3 or TRBV12-4 and TRBJ1-2; D is unclear. The CDR3 contains 12 residues. Trimming shortened V by 6 bases and J by 2 bases, and 7 bases separated the two germline ends. This CDR3 reads CASSPRNYGYTF. The CDR3 region has the DNA TGTGCCAGCAGCCCCAGGAACTATGGCTACACCTTC.

The chain uses TRBV5-6 and TRBJ1-2; 10 bases align to TRBD1. Germline V lookup: CDR1 SGHDT, CDR2 YYEEEE. The CDR3 length is 14 residues. V dropped 4 bases and J dropped 6; count of bases not matched to a gene: 6. The CDR3 loop reads CASSQDRGLDGYTF. DNA of the CDR3: TGTGCCAGCAGCCAAGACAGGGGGCTTGATGGCTACACCTTC.

The rearrangement links TRBV11-1 to TRBJ1-2; D may be TRBD1 (5 bases). The CDR3 has 12 residues. Per germline, CDR1 SGHAT and CDR2 FQDESV (reference sequence). V lost 6 bases and J 7 bases, leaving 12 bases between the germline ends. The CDR3 loop is CASSTQGGGYTF. The CDR3 bases are TGTGCCAGCAGTACGCAGGGCGGTGGCTACACCTTC.